The source of this T cell receptor (beta chain) is a study of blood T cell repertoires in COVID-19. Study summary: COVID-19 samples from acute and convalescent phases originated in the United States, Italy and Spain. The cDNA or gDNA used as material had been derived from T cells, B-cell-depleted T cells, or PBMCs.

Source study methods: The authors estimated nucleated cell counts from reference gene primer amplification. The protocol was immunoSEQ multiplex PCR, while the TCRdb copy is restricted to in-frame clones and leaves out a portion. V and J calls and clone size are given by that table; D and trimming were obtained from the DNA. The sample holds under 300,000 clones, about 83% seen once. V was pared by 2 bases and J by 6 bases, with 17 bases between. Germline V lookup: CDR1 MDHEN, CDR2 SYDVKM. CDR3 length: 15 amino acids. Sequences were obtained from peripheral blood. This TCR came from a woman in her forties who had recovered from COVID-19. The V and J genes are TRBV28 and TRBJ2-7, with D maybe TRBD1 (6 bases). The CDR3 reads CASSLQGLLLGEQYF. The CDR3 DNA reads as TGTGCCAGCAGTTTACAGGGGCTCCTTTTGGGCGAGCAGTACTTC.